These 23 T cell receptor beta chains originate from one sample sequenced in a study of T-cell reconstitution after alpha-beta-depleted transplantation in children. It was with unique molecular identifiers that the TCRbeta library was prepared. TCRdb redid the calling of the PCR reads with MiXCR, one entry per CDR3 protein. The sample consists of 150,000 to 200,000 distinct CDR3 sequences, roughly 15% of them appearing once. This specimen consisted of PBMCs from the stem cell graft donor, obtained from the stem cell graft. These receptors originate from a human donor who donated a stem cell graft to a child with acute lymphoblastic leukemia.

At least ten counts were recorded for this clonotype. The V and J genes are TRBV6-5 and TRBJ2-1; 14 bases match TRBD2. V lost 8 bases to trimming and J lost 15 bases; unmatched junction nucleotides: 6. The CDR3 is made up of 12 amino acids. Germline lookup yields CDR1 MNHEY and CDR2 SVGAGI. CDR3 bases: TGTGCCAGCGGGACTAGCGGGAGCTCAGGGTTCTTC. Amino acids: CASGTSGSSGFF.

In its sample, this clonotype was seen many times. The chain links TRBV24-1 to TRBJ1-2; TRBD1 aligns across 9 bases. After removal of 6 bases from V and 4 bases from J, the junction contained 5 bases not matched to a gene. The CDR3 length is 14 residues. Germline CDR1 reads KGHDR; CDR2 reads SFDVKD. CDR3 sequence: CATSKGQGLYGYTF. The CDR3, as DNA: TGTGCCACCAGTAAGGGACAGGGTCTCTATGGCTACACCTTC.

There are a few counts of this clonotype. This CDR3 is CSAGLAGDRADTQYF. CDR3 coding DNA: TGCAGTGCTGGACTAGCGGGAGATCGGGCAGATACGCAGTATTTT. This chain links TRBV20-1 with TRBJ2-3, with 13 bases that match TRBD2. The V and J ends lost 5 bases and 4 bases, in that order; junction bases with no gene match: 6. Per the germline V gene, CDR1 is DFQATT and CDR2 is SNEGSKA (reference sequence). This CDR3 contains 15 residues.

At least ten counts were recorded for this clonotype. This rearrangement joins TRBV29-1 to TRBJ1-2, with 10 bases fitting TRBD1. From germline, CDR1 is SQVTM and CDR2 ANQGSEA. This CDR3 contains 15 residues. The ends lost 4 bases at V and 6 bases at J; junction bases unmatched: 11. The CDR3: CSVGRSGQGVNGYTF. CDR3 in DNA: TGCAGCGTTGGAAGGTCTGGACAGGGGGTGAATGGCTACACCTTC.

This clonotype was observed many times. The chain recombines TRBV6-5 with TRBJ1-1; no definite D call. Germline CDR1 and CDR2: MNHEY and SVGAGI. V lost 7 bases and J 10 bases, leaving 19 bases between the germline ends. CDR3 length equals 13 residues. CDR3 coding DNA: TGTGCCAGCACTACCACCGGGAGAGGAGGAGCTTTCTTT. Translated: CASTTTGRGGAFF.

There are many counts of this clonotype. The CDR3 region has the DNA TGCGCCAGCAGCTTGGGGGTCTTAAACACTGAAGCTTTCTTT. As protein: CASSLGVLNTEAFF. V is TRBV5-1 and J is TRBJ1-1; D not certain. Germline CDR1 is SGHRS and CDR2 is YFSETQ. The ends were cut back, 0 bases at V and 2 bases at J, with 8 bases in the middle. The CDR3 runs 14 residues.

This clonotype has a count of ten or more. This CDR3 reads CASSPIGGTSELFF. The CDR3 bases are TGTGCCAGCAGCCCAATTGGGGGGACTTCGGAGCTGTTTTTT. The J gene is TRBJ2-2, the V gene TRBV7-7; TRBD2 might be the D (6 bases). Trimming cost V 5 bases and J 10 bases, with 17 bases left between them. CDR3 length: 14 amino acids. The V gene's germline CDR1 is SSHAT and CDR2 FNYEAQ (reference sequence). Combining the CDR3 with reference TRBV7-7 and TRBJ2-2 gives the whole variable domain GAGVSQSPRYKVTKRGQDVTLRCDPISSHATLYWYQQALGQGPEFLTYFNYEAQPDKSGLPSDRFSAERPEGSISTLTIQRTEQRDSAMYRCASSPIGGTSELFFGEGSRLTVL.

This clonotype occurred many times. The chain couples TRBV12-3 or TRBV12-4 to TRBJ1-2, with D maybe TRBD1 (5 bases). Trimming shortened V by 5 bases and J by 8 bases, and 15 bases separated the two germline ends. The CDR3 sequence is 13 residues long. CDR3 region: CASSPPGLYGYTF. CDR3 coding DNA: TGTGCCAGCAGTCCCCCAGGGCTTTACGGCTACACCTTC.

Ten or more counts support this clonotype. V is TRBV4-1 and J is TRBJ1-4; 8 positions match TRBD1. Germline loops: CDR1 MGHRA, CDR2 YSYEKL. The ends lost 3 bases at V and 4 bases at J; junction bases unmatched: 10. The CDR3 length is 17 residues. CDR3 bases: TGCGCCAGCAGCCAGCTTCCCCCAGGGGGCTTTAATGAAAAACTGTTTTTT. Its translation: CASSQLPPGGFNEKLFF.

This clonotype was counted many times. For the CDR3, the DNA is TGCGCCAGCGGATTCATAAGCACAGATACGCAGTATTTT. Its translation is CASGFISTDTQYF. The V and J genes are TRBV5-1 and TRBJ2-3; D is unresolved. The CDR3 has 13 residues. V dropped 7 bases and J dropped 0 bases, with 9 bases sitting between them. Germline V lookup: CDR1 SGHRS, CDR2 YFSETQ.

This clonotype was picked up a small number of times. The chain joins TRBV30 to TRBJ1-6; the D gene is possibly TRBD1 (5 bases). V was clipped by 2 bases and J by 7 bases, with 15 bases between them. CDR3 length: 15 amino acids. The germline gives CDR1 GTSNPN, CDR2 SVGIG (reference sequence). The CDR3 sequence: CAWSNTVGGNSPLHF. The CDR3 nucleotides are TGTGCCTGGAGTAACACCGTCGGGGGGAATTCACCCCTCCACTTT.

This clonotype was picked up a small number of times. The chain has TRBV27 and TRBJ2-1; 12 bases align to TRBD2. Per the germline V gene, CDR1 is MNHEY and CDR2 is SMNVEV (reference sequence). This CDR3 contains 14 residues. The V segment lost 2 bases and the J segment 10 bases; nucleotides outside the gene matches: 3. The CDR3 coding sequence is TGTGCCAGCAGTTTAGGGACTAGCGGGCGGGAGCAGTTCTTC. The encoded protein is CASSLGTSGREQFF.

At least ten counts were recorded for this clonotype. The chain recombines TRBV12-3 or TRBV12-4 with TRBJ2-7; 11 bases line up with TRBD1. The CDR3 is 15 amino acids. J was trimmed by 7 bases and V by 5 bases; bases with no gene match: 10. DNA of the CDR3: TGTGCCAGCAGTCAACTCGGACAGGGGGCGCGAGAGCAGTACTTC. Its translation: CASSQLGQGAREQYF.

This clonotype was seen more than once but under ten times. V and J are TRBV5-1 and TRBJ2-2, with a weak D call TRBD1 (5 bases). V lost 4 bases and J lost 9, with 10 bases in between. Germline V gene lookup returns CDR1 SGHRS and CDR2 YFSETQ. The CDR3 loop spans 12 amino acids. The DNA of the CDR3 is TGCGCCAGCAGCCTGCAGGGCCGGGAGCTGTTTTTT. The encoded protein is CASSLQGRELFF.

This clonotype was counted many times. The J gene is TRBJ1-2, the V gene TRBV5-1; D might be TRBD1 (6 bases). The V gene's germline CDR1 is SGHRS and CDR2 YFSETQ. Between the trimmed V and J ends, which lost 4 bases and 5 bases, there was a span of 12 bases. The CDR3 has 13 amino acids. The CDR3 sequence: CASSPDSRYGYTF. In DNA, the CDR3 is TGCGCCAGCAGCCCGGACAGTCGATATGGCTACACCTTC.

The gene calls are TRBV14 and TRBJ2-7, with 14 bases fitting TRBD2. Germline loops: CDR1 SGHDN, CDR2 FVKESK. The CDR3 extends over 18 amino acids. V lost 4 bases, J lost 2 bases, and 10 bases stayed unmatched. The CDR3 DNA sequence: TGTGCCAGCAGCCGGCGTAGGACTAGCGGGAGGTATGCCTACGAGCAGTACTTC. It encodes CASSRRRTSGRYAYEQYF.

This clonotype has only a few counts. The rearrangement joins TRBV5-1 to TRBJ1-2; D is perhaps TRBD1 (5 bases). The CDR3 sequence is 14 residues long. Trimming left V 0 bases short and J 7 bases short, with 13 bases between. From germline, CDR1 is SGHRS and CDR2 YFSETQ. CDR3 bases: TGCGCCAGCAGCTTGGGTTCAGGGAGCGGTGGCTACACCTTC. Protein: CASSLGSGSGGYTF.

This clonotype appeared many times. The chain combines TRBV10-3 with TRBJ2-1; perhaps D is TRBD1 or TRBD2 (5 bases each). The CDR3 length is 13 residues. Germline V lookup: CDR1 ENHRY, CDR2 SYGVKD. V lost 6 bases to trimming and J lost 5 bases, with 11 bases between them. This CDR3 is CAISPGRNNEQFF. Here the CDR3 DNA reads TGTGCCATCAGCCCGGGACGGAACAATGAGCAGTTCTTC.

Ten or more counts support this clonotype. V gene TRBV29-1 combines with J gene TRBJ1-1; D gene ambiguous. There are 12 residues in the CDR3. Germline V lookup: CDR1 SQVTM, CDR2 ANQGSEA. V lost 7 bases, J lost 6 bases, and 15 bases lay in between. The chain's CDR3 is CSGNLRTAEAFF. The CDR3 coding sequence is TGCAGCGGTAATCTAAGAACCGCTGAAGCTTTCTTT.

This clonotype was seen ten or more times. The CDR3 here is CASSADRSNEKLFF. In DNA form, the CDR3 reads TGTGCCAGCAGCGCGGACCGATCTAATGAAAAACTGTTTTTT. The chain joins TRBV6-1 to TRBJ1-4; D uncertain. The CDR3 consists of 14 residues. Germline assignment: CDR1 MNHNS and CDR2 SASEGT. With 6 bases removed from V and 3 bases from J, the gap between germline ends came to 11 bases.

The sample holds many counts of this clonotype. V usage is TRBV15 and J usage is TRBJ2-2; D remains unclear. This CDR3 has 13 residues. CDR1 is LNHNV and CDR2 is YYDKDF in the germline V gene (reference sequence). Trimming pared 1 base from V and 8 bases from J, leaving 8 bases between. The CDR3 nucleotides read TGTGCCACCAGCAGAGCGACAATAGGGGAGCTGTTTTTT. Translation gives CATSRATIGELFF.

This clonotype was seen at least ten times. V usage is TRBV5-6 and J usage is TRBJ2-1; 7 bases line up with TRBD2. CDR1 is SGHDT, CDR2 YYEEEE, per germline. The CDR3 contains 14 residues. V shed 4 bases and J 6 bases; nucleotides not matched to a gene: 7. The CDR3 DNA is TGTGCCAGCAGCAGTCCGGGACTACTCAATGAGCAGTTCTTC. It yields the protein CASSSPGLLNEQFF.

There are many counts of this clonotype. V is TRBV5-1 and J is TRBJ2-5; possibly TRBD2 for D (5 bases). Germline V CDR1 and CDR2: SGHRS, YFSETQ. CDR3 length: 16 residues. Trimming left V 0 bases short and J 5 bases short, with 17 bases between. This CDR3 is CASSLAGRTGGETQYF. CDR3 sequence (DNA): TGCGCCAGCAGCTTGGCCGGGCGGACCGGAGGTGAGACCCAGTACTTC.